This entry describes one T cell receptor beta chain. The CDR3 runs 16 residues. CDR1 is SGHNT, CDR2 YYREEE, per germline (reference sequence). The ends were cut back, 0 bases at V and 11 bases at J, with 23 bases in the middle. This record belongs to a study of cytomegalovirus exposure and HLA in healthy donors. The PCR contained 60 Vbeta and 13 Jbeta primers. Some clones are missing from TCRdb's copy, which holds only in-frame ones; the method was immunoSEQ multiplex PCR. The data hold under 150,000 clones, with 70% to 80% observed a single time. The TCR was taken from a man aged 18 to 35 in good health and CMV-seronegative. This rearrangement joins TRBV5-4 to TRBJ2-5, with D tentatively TRBD2 (6 bases). Sequencing was performed on PBMCs. The CDR3 loop is CASSLGSEGTPGEQYF. In DNA, the CDR3 is TGTGCCAGCAGCTTGGGGTCGGAGGGGACCCCTGGGGAGCAGTACTTC.